The following is a T cell receptor (beta chain) sequence with its context. TCRdb keeps only in-frame clones here, not all; method: immunoSEQ multiplex PCR. Counted here are 40,000 or so clones, approximately 85% occurring once; the ten biggest clones make up roughly 3.2%. This record comes from a study of CD4 T cells in relation to SARS-CoV-2 and coronaviruses. The sample comprised memory CD4+ T cells from PBMCs. The source is an adult with COVID-19.

Here the CDR3 DNA reads TGTGCCAGCAGCCCGGGCCGGGACCCAAACACCGAGCAGTTCTTC. Protein product: CASSPGRDPNTEQFF. The V and J genes are TRBV3-1 (or the pseudogene TRBV3-2) and TRBJ2-1, with D perhaps TRBD1 or TRBD2 (5 bases each). Germline V CDR1 and CDR2: LGHDT, YNNKEL (reference sequence). The V gene lost 4 bases and the J gene lost 10 bases, with 20 bases spanning the gap. The CDR3 is 15 residues long.